One and the same sample provided the 21 T cell receptor beta chains below, sequenced in a study of cytomegalovirus exposure and HLA in healthy donors. Amplification used 60 Vbeta primers and 13 Jbeta primers. The table came from immunoSEQ multiplex PCR; TCRdb's copy has only in-frame clones and leaves some out. The sample gives about 120,000 clones, 79% of which show up once; around 4.5% is in the top ten. Sequenced sample: PBMCs. Every receptor here comes from a young man in good health and CMV-seropositive.

The rearrangement links TRBV5-1 to TRBJ2-7; perhaps TRBD2 as D (7 bases). The germline gives CDR1 SGHRS, CDR2 YFSETQ. The CDR3 has 14 residues. The germline V and J ends were trimmed by 7 bases and 6 bases, with 20 bases remaining between them. In nucleotides, the CDR3 is TGCGCCAGCGACTACGGGGGGCTCGGAAGCGAGCAGTACTTC. As protein: CASDYGGLGSEQYF.

The V gene is TRBV4-3, the J gene TRBJ2-7, with 8 bases that match TRBD1. This CDR3 has 13 amino acids. The V segment lost 8 bases and the J segment 4 bases; nucleotides outside the gene matches: 7. Germline V CDR1 and CDR2: LGHNA, YSLEER. CDR3 sequence reads: CASARDRHYEQYF. Written as DNA, the CDR3 is TGCGCCAGCGCCCGGGACAGGCATTACGAGCAGTACTTC.

The chain couples TRBV6-6 to TRBJ1-2; D is perhaps TRBD1 (6 bases). The germline V gene encodes CDR1 MNHNY and CDR2 SVGAGI (reference sequence). This CDR3 region has 14 residues. The germline V and J ends were trimmed by 7 bases and 7 bases, with 19 bases remaining between them. CDR3 nucleotide sequence: TGTGCCAGCAAAGGAAGCGGGACAATCGGTGGCTACACCTTC. This codes for CASKGSGTIGGYTF.

V and J are TRBV27 and TRBJ2-7; TRBD1 might be the D (5 bases). CDR1 is MNHEY and CDR2 is SMNVEV in the germline V gene (reference sequence). Trimming stripped 6 bases from V and 1 base from J, with 19 bases between. The CDR3 has 16 amino acids. CDR3 in amino acids: CASSLNWGGRSYEQYF. CDR3 DNA: TGTGCCAGCAGCCTAAACTGGGGCGGAAGATCCTACGAGCAGTACTTC.

The CDR3, as DNA: TGCAGTGCTAGGCACACCTACGAGCAGTACTTC. This gives the protein CSARHTYEQYF. The chain joins TRBV20-1 to TRBJ2-7; unclear D gene. This CDR3 contains 11 residues. Looked up from germline, CDR1 is DFQATT and CDR2 is SNEGSKA (reference sequence). The V end was cut by 3 bases, the J end by 2 bases, with 5 bases between.

The chain couples TRBV27 to TRBJ1-3, with unresolved D. Germline V gives CDR1 MNHEY, CDR2 SMNVEV (reference sequence). Trimming took 1 base from V and 0 from J, leaving 7 bases between them. The CDR3 has 15 amino acids. The CDR3, as DNA: TGTGCCAGCAGTTTATACAGAGACTCTGGAAACACCATATATTTT. Its translation: CASSLYRDSGNTIYF.

This clone occurred once. A junction boundary mismatches the germline segment, possibly from a read error. In the same sample, other DNA sequences code for this CDR3. The rearrangement links TRBV7-2 to TRBJ1-2; unclear D gene. CDR3 length equals 13 residues. Per germline, CDR1 SGHTA and CDR2 FQGNSA. CDR3 sequence reads: CASSSTTGRGYTF. The CDR3 region has the DNA TGCGCCAGCAGTTCGACGACGGGGAGAGGCTACACCTTC. Drawing the rest from reference TRBV7-2 and TRBJ1-2, the complete variable domain is GAGVSQSPSNKVTEKGKDVELRCDPISGHTALYWYRQSLGQGLEFLIYFQGNSAPDKSGLPSDRFSAERTGGSVSTLTIQRTQQEDSAVYLCASSSTTGRGYTFGSGTRLTVV.

This chain joins TRBV29-1 and TRBJ2-7; 8 nucleotides match TRBD2. Germline lookup yields CDR1 SQVTM and CDR2 ANQGSEA. The CDR3 length is 15 residues. V shed 0 bases and J 3 bases; nucleotides not matched to a gene: 7. CDR3 in amino acids: CSVEDPGGGGYEQYF. CDR3 DNA sequence: TGCAGCGTTGAAGATCCGGGGGGGGGCGGCTACGAGCAGTACTTC.

The table lists this clone with a few counts. V gene TRBV2 combines with J gene TRBJ2-2; D uncertain. The CDR3 totals 14 residues. V was pared by 9 bases and J by 4 bases, with 15 bases between. Germline V lookup: CDR1 SNHLY, CDR2 FYNNEI. The CDR3 nucleotides read TGTGCCAGTGCGAGATTCGTTCGCACCGGGGAGCTGTTTTTT. Amino acid sequence: CASARFVRTGELFF.

The chain recombines TRBV29-1 with TRBJ2-1, with TRBD2 matching 10 bases. The CDR3 spans 15 residues. Germline CDR1 SQVTM, CDR2 ANQGSEA. With 7 bases clipped from V and 3 bases from J, the junction kept 9 bases outside the gene matches. The CDR3 nucleotides are TGCAGCGCTGCGTTAGCGGGAGGCAACTACAATGAGCAGTTCTTC. Translated: CSAALAGGNYNEQFF.

V usage is TRBV9 and J usage is TRBJ1-2; 8 nucleotides match TRBD1. Germline assignment: CDR1 SGDLS and CDR2 YYNGEE. Trimming took 3 bases from V and 8 from J; bases not matched to a gene: 12. There are 15 residues in the CDR3. In DNA, the CDR3 is TGTGCCAGCAGCGCAGCTGACAGGGGCCCTGGGGGCTACACCTTC. This gives the protein CASSAADRGPGGYTF.

CDR3 protein: CASSLPIAVGELFF. DNA for the CDR3: TGCGCCAGCAGCTTGCCGATCGCGGTTGGGGAGCTGTTTTTT. The V and J genes are TRBV5-1 and TRBJ2-2, with unresolved D. This CDR3 has 14 residues. V gave up 1 base and J gave up 8 bases, with 12 bases separating them. The germline gives CDR1 SGHRS, CDR2 YFSETQ.

The chain employs TRBV13 and TRBJ2-5; a possible D gene is TRBD1 (6 bases). The CDR3 covers 17 residues. CDR1 is PRHDT, CDR2 FYEKMQ, per germline (reference sequence). V shed 2 bases and J shed 3 bases, with 19 bases lying between them. The CDR3 nucleotides are TGTGCCAGCAGCTTACGTCCTAGGGGGTTTATCGAAGAGACCCAGTACTTC. Amino acid sequence: CASSLRPRGFIEETQYF.

The chain carries TRBV4-2 and TRBJ1-2; possibly TRBD1 for D (6 bases). The CDR3 has 16 residues. Per the germline V gene, CDR1 is LGHNA and CDR2 is YNFKEQ. Trimming pared 1 base from V and 0 bases from J, leaving 12 bases between. The CDR3 DNA is TGTGCCAGCAGCCAAGCGTACAGGGAGTCTAACTATGGCTACACCTTC. Translating gives CASSQAYRESNYGYTF.

The V and J genes are TRBV5-6 and TRBJ2-1, with D perhaps matching TRBD1 (6 bases). The germline gives CDR1 SGHDT, CDR2 YYEEEE. The CDR3 extends over 15 amino acids. The V end was cut by 3 bases, the J end by 6 bases, with 16 bases between. The chain's CDR3 is CASSWGQGVVNEQFF. The CDR3 bases are TGTGCCAGCAGCTGGGGGCAGGGCGTAGTCAATGAGCAGTTCTTC.

The chain is built from TRBV11-2 and TRBJ2-7; TRBD1 might be the D (6 bases). The CDR3 has 15 residues. Germline V gene lookup returns CDR1 SGHAT and CDR2 FQNNGV. The germline V and J ends were trimmed by 6 bases and 6 bases, with 21 bases remaining between them. CDR3 nucleotide sequence: TGTGCCAGCAGTTATACAGGGCTAAGCCCTCGCGAGCAGTACTTC. This encodes CASSYTGLSPREQYF.

The V call is TRBV5-1, the J call TRBJ2-5; TRBD2 agrees at 12 bases. With 6 bases clipped from V and 3 bases from J, the junction kept 9 bases outside the gene matches. Looked up from germline, CDR1 is SGHRS and CDR2 is YFSETQ. This CDR3 region has 16 residues. CDR3 coding DNA: TGCGCCAGCAAGGGAGGGACTAGCGGGCCCAAAGAGACCCAGTACTTC. Translating gives CASKGGTSGPKETQYF.

The chain employs TRBV2 and TRBJ1-6; 10 positions agree with TRBD1. Germline trimming cut 0 bases from V and 10 bases from J; bases unmatched to any gene: 3. The germline V gene encodes CDR1 SNHLY and CDR2 FYNNEI. This CDR3 is built from 15 residues. The CDR3 reads CASSEAGTGVSPLHF. Written as DNA, the CDR3 is TGTGCCAGCAGTGAAGCGGGGACAGGGGTCTCACCCCTCCACTTT.

The chain is built from TRBV7-2 and TRBJ1-2; D perhaps matches TRBD1 (6 bases). V gave up 5 bases and J gave up 3 bases, with 16 bases separating them. The germline gives CDR1 SGHTA, CDR2 FQGNSA. The CDR3 covers 15 residues. CDR3: CASSQYRAGDYGYTF. The CDR3 nucleotides are TGTGCCAGCAGCCAGTACAGGGCTGGTGACTATGGCTACACCTTC.

This clone was seen more than once but under ten times. The chain links TRBV19 to TRBJ2-3; TRBD2 agrees at 10 bases. Germline V gives CDR1 LNHDA, CDR2 SQIVND (reference sequence). Trimming removed 8 bases from V and 4 bases from J; junction bases left unmatched: 3. This CDR3 comprises 13 residues. The DNA for the CDR3 is TGTGCCAGTGTAGCGGGAGGATCAGATACGCAGTATTTT. This gives the protein CASVAGGSDTQYF.

The V call is TRBV7-6, the J call TRBJ2-1; 7 positions match TRBD1. Germline V gives CDR1 SGHVS, CDR2 FNYEAQ. V gave up 4 bases and J gave up 4 bases; unmatched junction bases: 7. This CDR3 has 15 residues. In DNA form, the CDR3 reads TGTGCCAGCAGCTACCCAGGGGGTGCATACAATGAGCAGTTCTTC. Its translation: CASSYPGGAYNEQFF.